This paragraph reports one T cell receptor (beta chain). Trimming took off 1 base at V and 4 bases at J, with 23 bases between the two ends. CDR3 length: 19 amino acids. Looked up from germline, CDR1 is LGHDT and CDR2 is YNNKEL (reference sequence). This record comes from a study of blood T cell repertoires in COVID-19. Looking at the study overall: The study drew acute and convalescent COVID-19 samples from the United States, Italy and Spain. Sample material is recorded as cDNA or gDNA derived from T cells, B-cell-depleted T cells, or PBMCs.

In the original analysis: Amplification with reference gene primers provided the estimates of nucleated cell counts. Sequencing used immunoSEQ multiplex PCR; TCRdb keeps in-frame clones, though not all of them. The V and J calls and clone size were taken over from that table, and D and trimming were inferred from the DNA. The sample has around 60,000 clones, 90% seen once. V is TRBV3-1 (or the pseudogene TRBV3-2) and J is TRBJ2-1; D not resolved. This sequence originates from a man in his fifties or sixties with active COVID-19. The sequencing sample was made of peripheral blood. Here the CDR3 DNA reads TGTGCCAGCAGCCAAGGCTTCATCACCCCCTCGCGGCCATACAATGAGCAGTTCTTC. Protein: CASSQGFITPSRPYNEQFF.